One and the same sample provided the 10 T cell receptor beta chains below, sequenced in a study of T-cell memory formation after mild COVID-19. Using its own MiXCR run on the 5' RACE reads, TCRdb lists one record per CDR3 protein. The top ten clones hold roughly a tenth of a sample with 840 or so distinct CDR3 sequences, about 48% of them seen once. Source material: PBMCs or a T cell subset sorted from them (not recorded which). The origin of the receptors is an adult who had mild COVID-19 (a few samples of this study predate the infection). Cell type and time point are not known.

This clonotype is labeled as medium-sized (0.01 to 0.1%). The V and J genes are TRBV28 and TRBJ1-1; possibly TRBD1 for D (6 bases). This CDR3 region has 16 residues. The V and J ends lost 3 bases and 6 bases respectively, with 20 bases between them. The germline V gene encodes CDR1 MDHEN and CDR2 SYDVKM. CDR3 loop: CASSFSPLTGWAEAFF. CDR3 coding DNA: TGTGCCAGCAGTTTTTCACCTCTCACAGGGTGGGCTGAAGCTTTCTTT.

This clonotype rates as hyperexpanded. V usage is TRBV12-3 or TRBV12-4 and J usage is TRBJ2-7; either TRBD1 or TRBD2 may supply D (6 bases each). Between the trimmed V and J ends, which lost 6 bases and 2 bases, there was a span of 8 bases. CDR3 length: 12 residues. In nucleotides, the CDR3 is TGTGCCAGCAGGAGGGGGGCCTACGAGCAGTACTTC. Amino acids: CASRRGAYEQYF.

In its sample, this clonotype ranks as large. The gene calls are TRBV6-2 or TRBV6-3 and TRBJ2-3, with 11 bases lining up with TRBD2. Looked up from germline, CDR1 is MNHEY and CDR2 is SVGEGT. The CDR3 covers 16 residues. Losses at the gene ends were 6 bases for V and 0 bases for J; bases not matched to a gene: 5. In nucleotides, the CDR3 is TGTGCCAGCAGCCTAGCGGGAGGATCTAGCACAGATACGCAGTATTTT. Residues: CASSLAGGSSTDTQYF.

The V call is TRBV27, the J call TRBJ2-7; perhaps TRBD1 as D (5 bases). Between the trimmed V and J ends, which lost 4 bases and 2 bases, there was a span of 12 bases. The CDR3 runs 14 residues. CDR1 and CDR2 (germline): MNHEY, SMNVEV (reference sequence). This CDR3 reads CASSWAGPTYEQYF. DNA of the CDR3: TGTGCCAGCAGTTGGGCAGGGCCCACCTACGAGCAGTACTTC.

The chain links TRBV11-2 to TRBJ2-5; D gene unclear. In germline, CDR1 is SGHAT, CDR2 FQNNGV. V was trimmed by 6 bases and J by 1 base, leaving 9 bases between them. The CDR3 is 13 amino acids. CDR3 nucleotides: TGTGCCAGCAGAGTGGCGACCCAAGAGACCCAGTACTTC. It encodes CASRVATQETQYF.

The chain uses TRBV4-1 and TRBJ1-1, with D unresolved. Germline V gene lookup returns CDR1 MGHRA and CDR2 YSYEKL. There are 13 residues in the CDR3. V dropped 4 bases and J dropped 6 bases, with 12 bases sitting between them. The CDR3 nucleotides are TGCGCCAGCAGCCCTAGGGAGGTGGCTGAAGCTTTCTTT. Residues: CASSPREVAEAFF.

By sample fraction, this clonotype is large. The chain employs TRBV4-3 and TRBJ2-2, with TRBD2 matching over 11 bases. The CDR3 totals 16 residues. V lost 3 bases and J lost 3; bases outside the gene matches: 3. Germline loops: CDR1 LGHNA, CDR2 YSLEER. CDR3 bases: TGCGCCAGCAGCCAGCGGGGACTAGCGGACACCGGGGAGCTGTTTTTT. Its translation: CASSQRGLADTGELFF.

V usage is TRBV11-2 and J usage is TRBJ2-5; D is possibly TRBD2 (5 bases). V shed 5 bases and J shed 5 bases, with 12 bases lying between them. The CDR3 is 13 amino acids. CDR1 is SGHAT and CDR2 is FQNNGV in the germline V gene. The CDR3 spells CASSRGVVETQYF. In nucleotides, the CDR3 is TGTGCCAGCAGCCGGGGAGTAGTCGAGACCCAGTACTTC.

The chain employs TRBV7-3 and TRBJ2-5; D might be TRBD1 (6 bases). The CDR3 has 14 amino acids. Trimming removed 5 bases at V and 2 bases at J, with 12 bases between. Looked up from germline, CDR1 is SGHTA and CDR2 is FQGTGA. CDR3 DNA: TGTGCCAGCAGCGCCTCAGGGGCACAAGAGACCCAGTACTTC. It translates to CASSASGAQETQYF.

This clonotype counts as large. The chain has TRBV29-1 and TRBJ1-1; TRBD1 might be the D (6 bases). V lost 0 bases and J 5 bases, leaving 13 bases between the germline ends. The CDR3 spans 14 residues. CDR1 SQVTM and CDR2 ANQGSEA come from the germline V gene. In DNA form, the CDR3 reads TGCAGCGTTGAAGAACGGGGGGGCTTTACTGAAGCTTTCTTT. It yields the protein CSVEERGGFTEAFF. The full variable domain, its missing parts supplied by reference TRBV29-1 and TRBJ1-1, is SAVISQKPSRDICQRGTSLTIQCQVDSQVTMMFWYRQQPGQSLTLIATANQGSEATYESGFVIDKFPISRPNLTFSTLTVSNMSPEDSSIYLCSVEERGGFTEAFFGQGTRLTVV.